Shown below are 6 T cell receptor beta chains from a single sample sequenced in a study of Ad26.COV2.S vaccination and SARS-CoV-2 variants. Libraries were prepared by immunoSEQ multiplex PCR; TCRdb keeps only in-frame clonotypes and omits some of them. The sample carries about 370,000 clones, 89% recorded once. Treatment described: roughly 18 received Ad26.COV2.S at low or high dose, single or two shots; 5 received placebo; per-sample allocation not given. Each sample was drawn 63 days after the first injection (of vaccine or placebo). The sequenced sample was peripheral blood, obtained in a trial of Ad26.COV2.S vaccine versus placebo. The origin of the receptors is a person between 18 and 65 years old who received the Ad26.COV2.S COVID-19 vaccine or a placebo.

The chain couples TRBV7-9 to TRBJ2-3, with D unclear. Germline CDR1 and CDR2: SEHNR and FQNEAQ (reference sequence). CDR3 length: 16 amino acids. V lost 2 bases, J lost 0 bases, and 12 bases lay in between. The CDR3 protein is CASSLRELTSTDTQYF. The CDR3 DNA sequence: TGTGCCAGCAGCTTAAGAGAACTAACTAGCACAGATACGCAGTATTTT.

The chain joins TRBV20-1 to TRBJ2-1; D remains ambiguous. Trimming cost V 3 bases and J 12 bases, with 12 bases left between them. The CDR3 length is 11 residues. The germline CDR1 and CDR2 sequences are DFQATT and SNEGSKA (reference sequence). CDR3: CSASGGIGQFF. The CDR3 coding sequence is TGCAGTGCTAGCGGTGGGATAGGGCAGTTCTTC.

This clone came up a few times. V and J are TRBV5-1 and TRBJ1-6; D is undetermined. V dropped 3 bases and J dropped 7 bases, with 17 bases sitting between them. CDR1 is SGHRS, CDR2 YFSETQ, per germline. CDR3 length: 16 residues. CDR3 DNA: TGCGCCAGCAGCTATACGTCGCCGGGGAGAAATTCACCCCTCCACTTT. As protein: CASSYTSPGRNSPLHF.

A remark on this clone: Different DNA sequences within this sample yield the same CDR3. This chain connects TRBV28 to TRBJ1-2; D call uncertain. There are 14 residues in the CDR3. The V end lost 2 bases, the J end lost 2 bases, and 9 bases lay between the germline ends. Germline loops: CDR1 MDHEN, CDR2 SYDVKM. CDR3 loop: CASSLGAGNYGYTF. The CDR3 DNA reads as TGTGCCAGCAGTTTAGGAGCGGGAAACTATGGCTACACCTTC.

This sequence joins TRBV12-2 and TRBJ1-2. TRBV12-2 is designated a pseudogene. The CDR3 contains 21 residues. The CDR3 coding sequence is TGTGCAAGTCGCTTAGCCAAAAGAGTGGGGACTCCGATGGTGGTAAACTATGGCTACACCTTC. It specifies CASRLAKRVGTPMVVNYGYTF.

CDR3 loop: CASRKGGRTPFRYF. DNA of the CDR3: TGTGCCAGCAGGAAGGGGGGCAGGACCCCCTTCAGGTATTTT. This chain connects TRBV11-2 to TRBJ2-3, with D perhaps being TRBD1 or TRBD2 (6 bases each). The CDR3 spans 14 residues. V lost 6 bases and J 14 bases, leaving 24 bases between the germline ends. Germline V gene lookup returns CDR1 SGHAT and CDR2 FQNNGV.